The next 24 T cell receptor beta chains were all read from a single sample in a study of human T cells and chemical hapten exposure. MiXCR, applied by TCRdb to the RACE reads, yields one record per CDR3 protein. The profile covers tens of thousands of distinct CDR3 sequences, with 10% to 13% appearing a single time and about 2% taken by the ten largest. The time point is: patch test 1, 2 weeks after DPC sensitization. Treatment of the sample: therapeutic diphenylcyclopropenone sensitization with weekly scalp DPC. The source material was whole blood, sampled in connection with sensitization to the hapten diphenylcyclopropenone (DPC). The receptors come from a man aged 35-49 years with alopecia areata. Some clones in this sample may be carry-over from other donors' samples.

This clonotype was seen only a few times. The J gene is TRBJ2-7, the V gene TRBV20-1, with 10 nucleotides matching TRBD1. Germline CDR1 DFQATT, CDR2 SNEGSKA (reference sequence). This CDR3 contains 12 residues. The CDR3 spells CRGDRGKFEQYF. The CDR3 nucleotides are TGCAGGGGGGACAGGGGAAAATTCGAGCAGTACTTC.

The chain couples TRBV6-5 to TRBJ2-1; 8 nucleotides match TRBD2. Germline lookup yields CDR1 MNHEY and CDR2 SVGAGI. This CDR3 is built from 17 residues. J lost 3 bases, V lost 3 bases, and 10 bases had no gene match. CDR3 residues: CASSYLSGGRNYNEQFF. In nucleotides, the CDR3 is TGTGCCAGCAGTTATTTGTCGGGAGGGAGAAACTACAATGAGCAGTTCTTC.

There are many counts of this clonotype. This chain links TRBV11-1 with TRBJ2-7, with D tentatively TRBD1 (6 bases). The CDR3 is 16 residues long. Germline V lookup: CDR1 SGHAT, CDR2 FQDESV (reference sequence). Trimming took 0 bases from V and 3 from J, leaving 15 bases between them. The CDR3 here is CASSLAPTGSLYEQYV. Written as DNA, the CDR3 is TGTGCCAGCAGCTTAGCGCCGACAGGTTCTCTCTACGAGCAGTACGTC.

V is TRBV12-3 or TRBV12-4 and J is TRBJ2-1; 9 nucleotides line up with TRBD2. This CDR3 is 15 amino acids long. J gave up 8 bases and V 4 bases, and 9 bases lay outside the gene matches. The CDR3 loop reads CASSSGLAGLDEQFF. CDR3 bases: TGTGCCAGCAGTTCGGGTCTAGCGGGACTCGATGAGCAGTTCTTC.

This clonotype was seen only a few times. The chain has TRBV6-5 and TRBJ2-7, with D perhaps TRBD1 (6 bases). The germline CDR1 and CDR2 sequences are MNHEY and SVGAGI. The CDR3 is 13 amino acids. Between the trimmed V and J ends, which lost 5 bases and 3 bases, there was a span of 11 bases. CDR3 loop: CASSRTAGYEQYV. The CDR3 region has the DNA TGTGCCAGCAGTCGGACAGCTGGCTACGAGCAGTACGTC.

This clonotype was counted only a few times. This rearrangement joins TRBV11-2 to TRBJ2-7, with TRBD2 as a possible D gene (5 bases). The CDR3 has 13 residues. Germline CDR1 is SGHAT and CDR2 is FQNNGV. The germline V and J ends were trimmed by 5 bases and 5 bases, with 13 bases remaining between them. In DNA form, the CDR3 reads TGTGCCAGCAGCCGTCCTGAGGGCAACGAGCAGTACGTC. Its translation: CASSRPEGNEQYV.

This clonotype was seen only a few times. The rearrangement joins TRBV29-1 to TRBJ2-3, with unresolved D. V lost 8 bases and J 4 bases, leaving 13 bases between the germline ends. Germline V CDR1 and CDR2: SQVTM, ANQGSEA. The CDR3 runs 12 residues. CDR3: CSLRKGPDTQYF. CDR3 nucleotide sequence: TGCAGCCTTAGAAAAGGGCCAGATACGCAGTATTTT.

This clonotype has only a few counts. CDR3 sequence (DNA): TGTGCCATCAGGACCGGGCCGCAGGGCTATGGCTACACCTTC. The encoded protein is CAIRTGPQGYGYTF. This chain joins TRBV10-3 and TRBJ1-2; weak D call: TRBD1 (5 bases). The CDR3 has 14 residues. From germline, CDR1 is ENHRY and CDR2 SYGVKD. The V and J ends lost 6 bases and 4 bases respectively, with 15 bases between them.

A few counts support this clonotype. In nucleotides, the CDR3 is TGTGCCAGCAGCTTGGACAGGTTAAACACTGAAGCTTTCTTT. Encoded protein: CASSLDRLNTEAFF. The chain links TRBV7-2 to TRBJ1-1, with 7 bases matching TRBD1. Trimming cost V 3 bases and J 2 bases; bases outside gene matches: 3. This CDR3 region has 14 residues. CDR1 SGHTA and CDR2 FQGNSA come from the germline V gene.

About this clonotype: The junction does not match germline at one end; this may be a read error. This chain connects TRBV15 to TRBJ1-5; 8 bases line up with TRBD1. The CDR3 covers 16 residues. The V gene's germline CDR1 is LNHNV and CDR2 YYDKDF (reference sequence). In DNA, the CDR3 is TGTGCCACCAGCGGAGAAGGGACAGGATACAATCAGCCCCAGCATTTT. Its translation: CATSGEGTGYNQPQHF.

This clonotype was detected many times. The rearrangement uses TRBV25-1 and TRBJ1-3; D not certain. CDR3 length: 15 residues. The germline gives CDR1 MGHDK, CDR2 SYGVNS. V was pared by 6 bases and J by 0 bases, with 12 bases between. Written as DNA, the CDR3 is TGTGCCAGCAGAGGGCCCGGGAGCTCTGGAAACACCATATATTTT. This encodes CASRGPGSSGNTIYF.

This clonotype was counted only a few times. The V call is TRBV7-9, the J call TRBJ2-3; 12 nucleotides match TRBD2. CDR3 length: 16 residues. CDR1 and CDR2 from the germline V gene are SEHNR and FQNEAQ (reference sequence). After removal of 2 bases from V and 2 bases from J, the junction contained 2 bases not matched to a gene. The CDR3 region is CASSLLAGGVTDTQYF. The CDR3 nucleotides are TGTGCCAGCAGCTTACTAGCGGGAGGGGTCACAGATACGCAGTATTTT. Combining the CDR3 with reference TRBV7-9 and TRBJ2-3 gives the whole variable domain DTGVSQNPRHKITKRGQNVTFRCDPISEHNRLYWYRQTLGQGPEFLTYFQNEAQLEKSRLLSDRFSAERPKGSFSTLEIQRTEQGDSAMYLCASSLLAGGVTDTQYFGPGTRLTVL.

The CDR3, as DNA: TGTGCCAGCAGCCCCGGGGCTAGCGGGACTATGGAGACCCAGTACTTC. Translating gives CASSPGASGTMETQYF. This chain joins TRBV7-3 and TRBJ2-5; 9 nucleotides align to TRBD2. The CDR3 is made up of 16 amino acids. Trimming removed 5 bases from V and 5 bases from J; junction bases left unmatched: 12. The germline gives CDR1 SGHTA, CDR2 FQGTGA.

This clonotype was counted between two and nine times. The J gene is TRBJ2-2, the V gene TRBV6-2 or TRBV6-3; no firm D call. V lost 10 bases to trimming and J lost 5 bases, with 14 bases between them. CDR1 and CDR2 from the germline V gene are MNHEY and SVGEGT. CDR3 size: 13 residues. The CDR3 DNA reads as TGTGCCACTGAACCTCTGTCTACCGGGGAGCTGTTTTTT. It translates to CATEPLSTGELFF.

This clonotype has more than one count but fewer than ten. This chain uses TRBV6-2 or TRBV6-3 with TRBJ2-2; D ambiguous. The germline gives CDR1 MNHEY, CDR2 SVGEGT. The CDR3 extends over 11 amino acids. Deletions cut 7 bases from V and 6 bases from J, with 6 bases between. CDR3 loop: CASTLPGELFF. As DNA, the CDR3 is TGTGCCAGCACTCTCCCCGGGGAGCTGTTTTTT.

The V call is TRBV7-6, the J call TRBJ2-1; D is unclear. The CDR3 is 14 residues long. Germline CDR1 is SGHVS and CDR2 is FNYEAQ. The ends were cut back, 0 bases at V and 10 bases at J, with 13 bases in the middle. The CDR3 loop reads CASSLAQEIGEQFF. The CDR3 DNA follows: TGTGCCAGCAGCTTAGCGCAGGAAATTGGGGAGCAGTTCTTC.

This clonotype was seen at least ten times. The rearrangement uses TRBV7-8 and TRBJ2-3; D is uncertain. CDR1 SGHVS and CDR2 FQNEAQ come from the germline V gene. Trimming removed 5 bases from V and 1 base from J, with 4 bases in between. This CDR3 region has 12 residues. CDR3 bases: TGTGCCAGCAGCCCAGGCACAGATACGCAGTATTTT. As protein: CASSPGTDTQYF.

This clonotype was seen more than once but under ten times. The chain couples TRBV12-3 or TRBV12-4 to TRBJ2-7; tentative D call: TRBD2 (6 bases). Trimming removed 5 bases from V and 9 bases from J, with 20 bases in between. This CDR3 spans 14 amino acids. CDR3 sequence: CASSPHDGTFGQYV. Written as DNA, the CDR3 is TGTGCCAGCAGTCCTCATGACGGGACTTTCGGGCAGTACGTC.

This clonotype has ten or more counts. The rearrangement uses TRBV13 and TRBJ2-7, with 8 bases matching TRBD2. The V gene's germline CDR1 is PRHDT and CDR2 FYEKMQ (reference sequence). The CDR3 length is 13 residues. V lost 5 bases and J lost 3; bases outside the gene matches: 3. The CDR3 DNA is TGTGCCAGCAGCACAAGCGGGAGCTACGAGCAGTACGTC. The encoded protein is CASSTSGSYEQYV.

The chain carries TRBV6-2 or TRBV6-3 and TRBJ2-7; 8 positions agree with TRBD1. CDR1 MNHEY and CDR2 SVGEGT come from the germline V gene. CDR3 length equals 13 residues. V lost 10 bases, J lost 1 base, and 6 bases stayed unmatched. The CDR3 DNA reads TGTGCCATCACAGGGGGACAATCCTACGAGCAGTACGTC. Its protein product is CAITGGQSYEQYV.

In this sample, this clonotype turned up many times. The chain is built from TRBV4-3 and TRBJ1-2, with D maybe TRBD1 (6 bases). The V end lost 2 bases, the J end lost 2 bases, and 9 bases lay between the germline ends. The CDR3 contains 14 residues. Germline lookup yields CDR1 LGHNA and CDR2 YSLEER. CDR3 sequence: CASSQSDRNYGYTF. CDR3 sequence (DNA): TGCGCCAGCAGCCAATCAGACAGGAACTATGGCTACACCTTC.

This clonotype has a count of ten or more. The V call is TRBV5-1, the J call TRBJ2-5; 9 bases line up with TRBD2. The CDR3 is made up of 16 amino acids. Germline V CDR1 and CDR2: SGHRS, YFSETQ. V dropped 3 bases and J dropped 2; count of bases not matched to a gene: 8. DNA of the CDR3: TGCGCCAGCAGCTCACAGGGCGGGAGGGTACAAGAGACCCAGTACTTC. Protein product: CASSSQGGRVQETQYF.

The rearrangement uses TRBV6-2 or TRBV6-3 and TRBJ2-3; TRBD2 aligns across 9 bases. The CDR3 spans 14 residues. The V gene's germline CDR1 is MNHEY and CDR2 SVGEGT. V was pared by 8 bases and J by 1 base, with 4 bases of the junction left unmatched. CDR3 residues: CASVAGVGTDTQYF. The CDR3 DNA reads as TGTGCCAGCGTAGCGGGAGTAGGCACAGATACGCAGTATTTT.

This clonotype was detected only a few times. This chain links TRBV7-9 with TRBJ1-1; D gene unclear. Germline CDR1 and CDR2: SEHNR and FQNEAQ (reference sequence). The V end was cut by 5 bases, the J end by 0 bases, with 25 bases between. The CDR3 loop spans 19 amino acids. This chain's CDR3 is CASSPPDQVSVGLNTEAFF. In DNA, the CDR3 is TGTGCCAGCAGCCCCCCCGACCAGGTGTCGGTCGGGTTGAACACTGAAGCTTTCTTT.